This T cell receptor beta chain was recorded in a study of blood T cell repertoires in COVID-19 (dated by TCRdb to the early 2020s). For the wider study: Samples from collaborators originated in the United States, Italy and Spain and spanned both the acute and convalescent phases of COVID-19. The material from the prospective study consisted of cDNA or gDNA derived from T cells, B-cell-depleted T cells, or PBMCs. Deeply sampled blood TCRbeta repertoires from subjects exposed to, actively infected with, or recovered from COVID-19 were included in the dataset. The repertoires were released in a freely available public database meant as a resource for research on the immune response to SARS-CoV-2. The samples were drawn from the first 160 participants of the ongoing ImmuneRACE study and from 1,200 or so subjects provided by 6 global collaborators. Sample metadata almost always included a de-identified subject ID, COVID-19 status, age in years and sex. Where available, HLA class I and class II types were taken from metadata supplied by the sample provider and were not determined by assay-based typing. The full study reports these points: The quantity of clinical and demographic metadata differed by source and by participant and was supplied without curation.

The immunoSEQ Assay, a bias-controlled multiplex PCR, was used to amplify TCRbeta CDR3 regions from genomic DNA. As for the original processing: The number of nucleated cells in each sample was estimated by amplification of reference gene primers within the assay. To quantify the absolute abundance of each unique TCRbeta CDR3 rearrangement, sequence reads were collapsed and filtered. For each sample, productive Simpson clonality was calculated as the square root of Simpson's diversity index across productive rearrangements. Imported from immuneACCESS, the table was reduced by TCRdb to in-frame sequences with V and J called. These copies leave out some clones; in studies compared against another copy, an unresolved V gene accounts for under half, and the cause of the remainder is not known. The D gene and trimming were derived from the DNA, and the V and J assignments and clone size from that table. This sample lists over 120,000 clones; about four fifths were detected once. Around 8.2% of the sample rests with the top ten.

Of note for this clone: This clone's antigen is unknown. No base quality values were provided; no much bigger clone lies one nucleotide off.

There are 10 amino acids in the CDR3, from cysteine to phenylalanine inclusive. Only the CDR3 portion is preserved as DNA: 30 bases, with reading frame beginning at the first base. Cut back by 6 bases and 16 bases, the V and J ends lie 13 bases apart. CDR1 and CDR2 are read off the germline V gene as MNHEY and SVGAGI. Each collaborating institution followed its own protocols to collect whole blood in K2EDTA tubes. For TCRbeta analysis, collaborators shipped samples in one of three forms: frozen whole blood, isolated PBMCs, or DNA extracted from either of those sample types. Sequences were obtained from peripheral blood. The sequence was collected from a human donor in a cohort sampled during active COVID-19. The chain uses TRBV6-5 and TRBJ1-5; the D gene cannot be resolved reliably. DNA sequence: TGTGCCAGCAGCCAACAGAAAGTACATTTT. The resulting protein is CASSQQKVHF.